The entry below gives a single TCR beta chain sequence along with its context. The CDR3 totals 17 residues. Germline V gives CDR1 SGHVS, CDR2 FQNEAQ. The V and J ends lost 5 bases and 4 bases, in that order; junction bases with no gene match: 7. The sample is drawn from a study of blood T cell repertoires in COVID-19. In the study's own analysis: By means of reference gene primer amplification, nucleated cell counts were estimated. TCRdb keeps only in-frame clones here, not all; method: immunoSEQ multiplex PCR. Clone size and the V and J calls come from that table; the DNA yielded D and trimming. This repertoire shows roughly 160,000 clones, approximately 83% found once; its top ten account for under 13%.

The material sequenced was peripheral blood. The chain employs TRBV7-8 and TRBJ2-2; 13 nucleotides align to TRBD2. The sequence was collected from a man between 65 and 85 years old with active or convalescent COVID-19. CDR3 bases: TGTGCCAGCAGCCTTAGGACTAGCGGGAGTGGCACCGGGGAGCTGTTTTTT. This codes for CASSLRTSGSGTGELFF.